The 15 T cell receptor beta chains below were found in one sample sequenced in a study of T cells in Graves' hyperthyroidism and ophthalmopathy. The CDR3 regions of TCR beta were amplified from RNA transcripts. The HTBI primer set served for first-round RT-PCR of the TCR CDR3. TCRdb independently ran MiXCR on the multiplex PCR reads; one entry per CDR3 protein. The sample consists of approximately 870,000 distinct CDR3 sequences, approximately 40% of them appearing once. Sequenced sample: blood. These receptors originate from a man younger than 35 with Graves' hyperthyroidism.

The chain joins TRBV29-1 to TRBJ2-1; D gene uncertain. Germline CDR1 and CDR2: SQVTM and ANQGSEA. This CDR3 is 12 amino acids long. V was pared by 3 bases and J by 5 bases, with 8 bases between. The CDR3 loop is CSVDVANNEQFF. CDR3 bases: TGCAGCGTTGATGTGGCGAACAATGAGCAGTTCTTC.

The chain joins TRBV20-1 to TRBJ2-2; either TRBD1 or TRBD2 may fit D (6 bases each). Trimming removed 2 bases at V and 6 bases at J, with 13 bases between. The V gene's germline CDR1 is DFQATT and CDR2 SNEGSKA (reference sequence). The CDR3 covers 14 residues. In DNA form, the CDR3 reads TGCAGTGCTAGATGGGCTGGGGGGCCCGGGGAGCTGTTTTTT. Protein product: CSARWAGGPGELFF.

This clonotype was counted ten times or more. The chain recombines TRBV12-3 or TRBV12-4 with TRBJ2-7; TRBD1 aligns across 7 bases. V shed 5 bases, J shed 3 bases, and the junction held 7 bases outside the gene matches. The CDR3 runs 14 residues. The CDR3 region is CASSPPGQFYEQYF. The CDR3 DNA reads as TGTGCCAGCAGTCCCCCGGGACAGTTCTACGAGCAGTACTTC.

The rearrangement uses TRBV20-1 and TRBJ2-7, with 12 bases fitting TRBD2. This CDR3 has 17 residues. V lost 0 bases to trimming and J lost 4 bases; unmatched junction nucleotides: 10. Germline V gene lookup returns CDR1 DFQATT and CDR2 SNEGSKA (reference sequence). The CDR3 reads CSARDLASGRGAYEQYF. For the CDR3, the DNA is TGCAGTGCTAGAGATTTGGCTAGCGGGAGGGGCGCTTACGAGCAGTACTTC.

This clonotype appeared many times. The chain carries TRBV2 and TRBJ2-7; D is unresolved. Germline CDR1 is SNHLY and CDR2 is FYNNEI. V lost 3 bases and J lost 3, with 6 bases in between. This CDR3 has 12 residues. As DNA, the CDR3 is TGTGCCAGCAGTGATCCGGACTACGAGCAGTACTTC. Translating it yields CASSDPDYEQYF.

As concerns this clonotype: One base away lies a much larger clone, so this may be a sequencing read error. V gene TRBV9 combines with J gene TRBJ1-1; TRBD1 is a possible D gene (5 bases). Germline V gene data show CDR1 as SGDLS and CDR2 as YYNGEE. The CDR3 spans 12 residues. CDR3 bases: TGCGCCAGCAGCGGGGATAGGGGTAAAGCTTTCTTT. Translated: CASSGDRGKAFF.

The V call is TRBV7-2, the J call TRBJ2-5; a possible D gene is TRBD2 (6 bases). The germline V gene encodes CDR1 SGHTA and CDR2 FQGNSA. The CDR3 is made up of 15 amino acids. Trimming pared 8 bases from V and 7 bases from J, leaving 23 bases between. In nucleotides, the CDR3 is TGTGCCAGCTCACCACCTCAGGAGGGCAAGGGGACCCAGTACTTC. Translation gives CASSPPQEGKGTQYF.

This chain uses TRBV2 with TRBJ2-3, with D unresolved. This CDR3 has 13 amino acids. CDR1 and CDR2 from the germline V gene are SNHLY and FYNNEI. V was pared by 0 bases and J by 5 bases, with 6 bases between. The CDR3 protein is CASSEAPRDTQYF. The DNA for the CDR3 is TGTGCCAGCAGTGAAGCGCCTCGAGATACGCAGTATTTT.

This clonotype was picked up a small number of times. The CDR3, as DNA: TGTGCCAGCTCACCACCGGTCAGGATCCAAGAGACCCAGTACTTC. It is translated as CASSPPVRIQETQYF. V and J are TRBV7-2 and TRBJ2-5; D unresolved. V lost 8 bases and J 1 base, leaving 17 bases between the germline ends. The CDR3 length is 15 residues. The germline V gene has CDR1 SGHTA and CDR2 FQGNSA.

This clonotype was detected ten times or more. The V call is TRBV20-1, the J call TRBJ1-1; 7 bases are a match to TRBD1. The CDR3 is 16 amino acids. Trimming at V came to 0 bases and at J to 6 bases, leaving 13 bases not matched to a gene. Germline CDR1 reads DFQATT; CDR2 reads SNEGSKA (reference sequence). In DNA, the CDR3 is TGCAGTGCTAGAGACCTACAAAGGGGGCGCGGGTCTGAAGCTTTCTTT. The encoded protein is CSARDLQRGRGSEAFF.

This clonotype appeared many times. The chain couples TRBV20-1 to TRBJ1-6; 9 bases are a match to TRBD1. Per germline, CDR1 DFQATT and CDR2 SNEGSKA (reference sequence). With 3 bases clipped from V and 10 bases from J, the junction kept 7 bases outside the gene matches. The CDR3 totals 14 residues. CDR3 sequence (DNA): TGCAGTGCTAGCGTCGACAGGGGGAAATCACCCCTCCACTTT. Translating gives CSASVDRGKSPLHF.

Concerning this clonotype: The limits of the CDR3 on the DNA are not certain, so only TCRdb's listed CDR3 is given. The chain carries TRBV24-1 and TRBJ1-4; TRBD1, the table's D call, lacks a check against the DNA. The V gene's germline CDR1 is KGHDR and CDR2 SFDVKD. The length of the CDR3 is 14 amino acids, counting both ends. The CDR3 reads CATSGGRGMKNCFF.

The J gene is TRBJ1-1, the V gene TRBV19; D not certain. Germline CDR1 is LNHDA and CDR2 is SQIVND (reference sequence). This CDR3 has 14 residues. Trimming removed 6 bases at V and 0 bases at J, with 11 bases between. CDR3 bases: TGTGCCAGTAGCCCAGAGCCGGTGAACACTGAAGCTTTCTTT. Translated: CASSPEPVNTEAFF.

This clonotype was recorded a few times. This chain joins TRBV19 and TRBJ1-1; 9 bases are a match to TRBD1. From germline, CDR1 is LNHDA and CDR2 SQIVND (reference sequence). Germline trimming cut 7 bases from V and 1 base from J; bases unmatched to any gene: 10. The CDR3 is 16 residues long. CDR3 bases: TGTGCCAGTATCAACCCGGGACAGGGAACGAACACTGAAGCTTTCTTT. Residues: CASINPGQGTNTEAFF.

This clonotype appeared a few times. The V call is TRBV6-2 or TRBV6-3, the J call TRBJ1-5; D not resolved. This CDR3 is 14 amino acids long. CDR1 MNHEY and CDR2 SVGEGT come from the germline V gene. Trimming stripped 5 bases from V and 6 bases from J, with 14 bases between. DNA of the CDR3: TGTGCCAGCAGTGCACAGCCCTCAGGTCAGCCCCAGCATTTT. Amino acids: CASSAQPSGQPQHF.